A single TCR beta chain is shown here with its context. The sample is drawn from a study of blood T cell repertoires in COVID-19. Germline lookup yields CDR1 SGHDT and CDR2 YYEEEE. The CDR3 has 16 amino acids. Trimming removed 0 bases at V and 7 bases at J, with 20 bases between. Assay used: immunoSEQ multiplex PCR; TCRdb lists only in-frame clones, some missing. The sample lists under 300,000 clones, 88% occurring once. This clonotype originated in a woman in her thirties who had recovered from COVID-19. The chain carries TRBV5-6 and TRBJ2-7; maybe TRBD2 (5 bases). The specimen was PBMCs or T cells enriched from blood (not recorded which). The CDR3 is CASSLAGKGLSLEQYF. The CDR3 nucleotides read TGTGCCAGCAGCTTGGCCGGGAAGGGTTTAAGCCTTGAGCAGTACTTC.